This TCR beta chain emerged from a study of blood T cell repertoires in COVID-19. Some clones are missing from TCRdb's copy, which holds only in-frame ones; the method was immunoSEQ multiplex PCR. The sample gives a few hundred thousand clones, 80% to 90% of which show up once; 3.5% to 4% is in the top ten. This clone occurred a few times. The CDR3 loop spans 16 amino acids. CDR1 is SGDLS and CDR2 is YYNGEE in the germline V gene. J lost 4 bases, V lost 5 bases, and 12 bases had no gene match. Sequencing was done on a sample of PBMCs or T cells enriched from blood (not recorded which). This rearrangement joins TRBV9 to TRBJ2-1; 7 bases match TRBD1. The TCR was taken from a middle-aged woman with acute COVID-19. The CDR3 loop is CASSALSRDRYNEQFF. CDR3 in DNA: TGTGCCAGCAGTGCATTGTCCCGGGACAGATACAATGAGCAGTTCTTC.